The 10 T cell receptor beta chains given below trace back to one sample, sequenced in a study of T cell responses to AZD1222 COVID-19 vaccine. Assay used: immunoSEQ multiplex PCR; TCRdb lists only in-frame clones, some missing. Here the sample spans about 110,000 clones, about nine tenths being singletons. Here the sequenced sample was peripheral blood, taken on day 0 of AZD1222 vaccination. Every receptor here comes from an adult in good health.

The CDR3 bases are TGTGCCAGCGATAATCGCGGGACAGGATCTTATGGCTACACCTTC. Its translation: CASDNRGTGSYGYTF. The chain couples TRBV6-6 to TRBJ1-2; 8 bases match TRBD1. The CDR3 is 15 residues long. V dropped 8 bases and J dropped 5; count of bases not matched to a gene: 13. The germline CDR1 and CDR2 sequences are MNHNY and SVGAGI (reference sequence).

J is TRBJ1-2 and V is TRBV12-3 or TRBV12-4; TRBD1 might be the D (5 bases). V shed 6 bases and J shed 1 base, with 9 bases lying between them. CDR3 length equals 13 residues. CDR3 region: CASSLQVNYGYTF. The CDR3 DNA sequence: TGTGCCAGCAGCTTACAGGTTAACTATGGCTACACCTTC.

This clone was seen once. This chain joins TRBV6-5 and TRBJ1-4; 11 bases line up with TRBD1. V shed 6 bases, J shed 6 bases, and the junction held 3 bases outside the gene matches. The CDR3 is made up of 14 amino acids. Germline loops: CDR1 MNHEY, CDR2 SVGAGI. This chain's CDR3 is CASRGTGGDEKLFF. In DNA, the CDR3 is TGTGCCAGCAGGGGGACAGGGGGGGATGAAAAACTGTTTTTT.

This rearrangement joins TRBV6-1 to TRBJ1-2, with unresolved D. This CDR3 region has 13 residues. The ends were cut back, 3 bases at V and 6 bases at J, with 11 bases in the middle. Germline CDR1 MNHNS, CDR2 SASEGT. The CDR3 sequence: CASSDSRANGYTF. The DNA of the CDR3 is TGTGCCAGCAGTGACAGCCGGGCGAATGGCTACACCTTC.

The genes are TRBV10-2 and TRBJ1-5; D is uncertain. The germline gives CDR1 WSHSY, CDR2 SAAADI. The CDR3 runs 11 residues. V was shortened by 5 bases and J by 15 bases, with 14 bases between the two germline ends. CDR3 sequence (DNA): TGCGCCAGCAGTTCCGGCCAAGAAGTGCATTTT. It translates to CASSSGQEVHF.

The chain couples TRBV29-1 to TRBJ1-3; the D gene is possibly TRBD1 (6 bases). Trimming removed 2 bases at V and 2 bases at J, with 10 bases between. The germline V gene has CDR1 SQVTM and CDR2 ANQGSEA. The CDR3 is 14 residues long. CDR3 residues: CSVEKAGAGNTIYF. The CDR3 nucleotides read TGCAGCGTTGAAAAGGCAGGGGCTGGAAACACCATATATTTT.

The chain carries TRBV28 and TRBJ1-5, with D maybe TRBD1 (5 bases). Germline V gene lookup returns CDR1 MDHEN and CDR2 SYDVKM. This CDR3 contains 13 residues. The V and J ends lost 5 bases and 4 bases respectively, with 9 bases between them. The chain's CDR3 is CASSGGGNQPQHF. In nucleotides, the CDR3 is TGTGCCAGCAGTGGGGGGGGAAATCAGCCCCAGCATTTT.

The gene calls are TRBV20-1 and TRBJ2-5; the D is unclear. CDR1 and CDR2 from the germline V gene are DFQATT and SNEGSKA (reference sequence). The germline V and J ends were trimmed by 5 bases and 5 bases, with 9 bases remaining between them. This CDR3 contains 11 residues. CDR3 in amino acids: CSAWDGETQYF. The CDR3, as DNA: TGCAGTGCTTGGGATGGGGAGACCCAGTACTTC.

This clone was counted only a few times. The chain uses TRBV7-8 and TRBJ1-1; D remains unclear. Germline assignment: CDR1 SGHVS and CDR2 FQNEAQ. The germline V and J ends were trimmed by 5 bases and 4 bases, with 17 bases remaining between them. The CDR3 consists of 15 residues. CDR3 in amino acids: CASSHIRGPGTEAFF. For the CDR3, the DNA is TGTGCCAGCAGCCATATCAGAGGGCCGGGCACTGAAGCTTTCTTT.

The chain carries TRBV4-1 and TRBJ1-5; D call uncertain. V dropped 0 bases and J dropped 6 bases, with 18 bases sitting between them. CDR3 size: 17 residues. The germline V gene encodes CDR1 MGHRA and CDR2 YSYEKL. CDR3 protein: CASSQEGYGVGSQPQHF. The CDR3 DNA follows: TGCGCCAGCAGCCAAGAAGGGTACGGGGTCGGAAGTCAGCCCCAGCATTTT.